This TCR beta chain emerged from a study of blood T cells in healthy people across ages. Next came a second PCR, run for about 6 to 12 cycles, which used a sample-barcoded 5' primer along with a J-beta primer mix. One entry per CDR3 protein results from TCRdb running MiXCR on the 5' RACE reads. The table shows some 1.5 million distinct CDR3 sequences, with 28% occurring only once. Study-wide results and limits: Donor CMV status was unknown, possibly confounding expanded clonotype changes. While age rose, TCR beta diversity per million T cells dropped in a roughly linear way.

This clonotype was recorded many times. Its target is unknown. Sequencing used blood. The clonotype was recovered from a woman in her twenties or thirties in good health.

For the CDR3, the DNA is TGTGCCAGCAGCTTCCTACCTAGCGCCCCAGGGAATGAGCAGTTCTTC. This encodes CASSFLPSAPGNEQFF. The chain joins TRBV7-2 to TRBJ2-1, with D perhaps TRBD2 (6 bases). V was shortened by 3 bases and J by 7 bases, with 19 bases between the two germline ends. Per the germline V gene, CDR1 is SGHTA and CDR2 is FQGNSA. This CDR3 region has 16 residues.